Sequencing of this T cell receptor beta chain was carried out in a study of blood T cell repertoires in COVID-19. Study as a whole: Spain, Italy and the United States supplied samples that represented acute and convalescent COVID-19. Sample material is recorded as cDNA or gDNA derived from T cells, B-cell-depleted T cells, or PBMCs.

The CDR3 consists of 14 residues. V gave up 2 bases and J gave up 4 bases, with 10 bases separating them. Germline lookup yields CDR1 MNHEY and CDR2 SMNVEV (reference sequence). The assay was immunoSEQ multiplex PCR, and TCRdb's table has in-frame clones only and misses some. The data show over 120,000 clones, roughly 80% seen once. The sequence came from a man aged 65-85 years who had recovered from COVID-19. The V gene is TRBV27, the J gene TRBJ2-3; tentative D call: TRBD2 (5 bases). Source material: peripheral blood. In DNA form, the CDR3 reads TGTGCCAGCAGTTTAAACGGACTCCCAGATACGCAGTATTTT. It yields the protein CASSLNGLPDTQYF.